These 8 T cell receptor beta chains were sequenced from one sample in a study of follicular helper T cells after annual influenza vaccination. Time point indicated: 2014-2015 season, 7 days after vaccination. TCRdb's table, derived via immunoSEQ multiplex PCR, lists solely in-frame clones and lacks some. The sample shows 7,500 to 10,000 clones, roughly 80% of them seen only once. Source: CXCR5+ CD38- circulating T follicular helper cells from blood, taken 7 days after influenza vaccination. Regarding subset: circulating Tfh, non-naive CD4+CXCR5+PD-1+ (ICOS+CD38+ or ICOS-CD38-). The receptors shown here come from an adult who received the influenza vaccine.

V gene TRBV4-2 combines with J gene TRBJ2-1, with a possible D match to TRBD1 (5 bases). Germline CDR1 and CDR2: LGHNA and YNFKEQ. V shed 3 bases and J shed 9 bases, with 12 bases lying between them. The CDR3 has 13 residues. The CDR3 DNA is TGTGCCAGCAGCCAGGGTGTAAGGGGTGAGCAGTTCTTC. Its protein is CASSQGVRGEQFF.

Only one count was recorded for this clone. This chain links TRBV10-3 with TRBJ1-5; D may be TRBD1 (5 bases). The CDR3 has 14 residues. Trimming stripped 2 bases from V and 4 bases from J, with 9 bases between. CDR1 is ENHRY and CDR2 is SYGVKD in the germline V gene. In nucleotides, the CDR3 is TGTGCCATCAGTGAGGAGAGGGGTAATCAGCCCCAGCATTTT. Its protein product is CAISEERGNQPQHF.

This chain connects TRBV9 to TRBJ1-3, with 8 nucleotides matching TRBD1. The germline gives CDR1 SGDLS, CDR2 YYNGEE. V trimming: 0 bases; J trimming: 6 bases; junction bases outside the gene matches: 8. This CDR3 has 16 residues. The CDR3 sequence is CASSVGASTGANTIYF. In nucleotides, the CDR3 is TGTGCCAGCAGCGTAGGGGCTTCGACAGGGGCAAACACCATATATTTT.

J is TRBJ2-7 and V is TRBV28, with 10 bases fitting TRBD2. The germline V gene encodes CDR1 MDHEN and CDR2 SYDVKM. V lost 3 bases to trimming and J lost 4 bases; unmatched junction nucleotides: 9. This CDR3 comprises 16 residues. The CDR3 nucleotides read TGTGCCAGCAGTTTGTCGTTGCTAGCGGGAGAGTACGAGCAGTACTTC. Translated, it gives CASSLSLLAGEYEQYF.

The chain has TRBV6-5 and TRBJ2-7; D may match TRBD1 or TRBD2 (6 bases each). The CDR3 totals 14 residues. The germline V gene has CDR1 MNHEY and CDR2 SVGAGI. V was trimmed by 7 bases and J by 6 bases, leaving 19 bases between them. The CDR3 loop reads CASNSPSGGGEQYF. CDR3 sequence (DNA): TGTGCCAGCAATTCCCCATCCGGAGGGGGCGAGCAGTACTTC.

The chain carries TRBV19 and TRBJ2-1, with D perhaps TRBD1 (5 bases). This CDR3 comprises 17 residues. CDR1 is LNHDA and CDR2 is SQIVND in the germline V gene (reference sequence). The V end was cut by 6 bases, the J end by 3 bases, with 21 bases between. The CDR3: CASSYGSKGKGYNEQFF. The CDR3 nucleotides read TGTGCCAGTAGCTACGGCTCTAAGGGGAAGGGCTACAATGAGCAGTTCTTC. Looking up the rest from reference TRBV19 and TRBJ2-1 gives the full variable domain: DGGITQSPKYLFRKEGQNVTLSCEQNLNHDAMYWYRQDPGQGLRLIYYSQIVNDFQKGDIAEGYSVSREKKESFPLTVTSAQKNPTAFYLCASSYGSKGKGYNEQFFGPGTRLTVL.

The J gene is TRBJ2-7, the V gene TRBV5-1; D may be TRBD2 (5 bases). This CDR3 is built from 15 residues. Between the trimmed V and J ends, which lost 0 bases and 6 bases, there was a span of 16 bases. Germline V CDR1 and CDR2: SGHRS, YFSETQ. The DNA of the CDR3 is TGCGCCAGCAGCTTGGGGGCGGGCCTCACTGGCGAGCAGTACTTC. Translation gives CASSLGAGLTGEQYF.

This clone was counted a few times. The V call is TRBV28, the J call TRBJ2-7; 9 bases agree with TRBD1. This CDR3 region has 15 residues. J was trimmed by 7 bases and V by 6 bases; bases with no gene match: 13. Germline V CDR1 and CDR2: MDHEN, SYDVKM. CDR3 bases: TGTGCCAGCAGGTCTACTTCCGGGACAGGGCATGAGCAGTACTTC. This gives the protein CASRSTSGTGHEQYF.